This T cell receptor beta chain was found in a study of cytomegalovirus exposure and HLA in healthy donors. General observations from the study: Per published reports, the classifier diagnosed cytomegalovirus status with high specificity and sensitivity. For most TCR beta V segments, an earlier analysis put the productive rate at about 90% or about 30% of the time. Later analysis associated a missense DCLRE1C variant with TCR beta V- and J-gene trimming.

CDR3 length: 16 amino acids. Trimming shortened V by 0 bases and J by 0 bases, and 14 bases separated the two germline ends. Looked up from germline, CDR1 is SQVTM and CDR2 is ANQGSEA. To note about this clone: Its antigen is not known.

PCR involved 60 Vbeta and 13 Jbeta primers. Using immunoSEQ multiplex PCR, the repertoire was profiled, and TCRdb retains in-frame clones only, with some absent. This sample yields more than 100,000 clones, of which approximately 10% are seen a single time; roughly 7.2% belongs to the top ten. The specimen was PBMCs. This chain joins TRBV29-1 and TRBJ1-2, with D unresolved. This clonotype originated in a woman aged 40 to 49 in good health and CMV-seropositive. The chain's CDR3 is CSVEDRPVWTNYGYTF. DNA of the CDR3: TGCAGCGTTGAAGACAGGCCAGTGTGGACTAACTATGGCTACACCTTC.